The 32 T cell receptor beta chains presented below share a single source sample, sequenced in a study of Graves' ophthalmopathy and Graves' hyperthyroidism. Amplified material comprised TCR beta CDR3 regions derived from RNA transcripts. Second-round multiplex PCR came after first-round RT-PCR with HTBI primers. MiXCR, applied by TCRdb to the multiplex PCR reads, yields one record per CDR3 protein. The data contain about 740,000 distinct CDR3 sequences, 40% of them singletons. Sequencing input: peripheral blood. The receptors shown here come from an adult man with Graves' ophthalmopathy.

This clonotype was seen at least ten times. The chain couples TRBV29-1 to TRBJ2-5; TRBD1 matches at 7 bases. CDR3 size: 14 residues. The junction had 6 bases not matched to a gene; V was cut back by 2 bases and J by 3 bases. Germline V gene data show CDR1 as SQVTM and CDR2 as ANQGSEA. CDR3 coding DNA: TGCAGCGTTGAATTGGGGACAGAGGAAGAGACCCAGTACTTC. This gives the protein CSVELGTEEETQYF.

This clonotype has just a few counts. A much larger clone lies a single base off, so this may be a read error. The chain couples TRBV10-3 to TRBJ2-2; D is uncertain. The CDR3 is 14 amino acids. Germline V gives CDR1 ENHRY, CDR2 SYGVKD. CDR3 DNA sequence: TGTGCCATCAGTGAGTCGACCACCACCAGGGAGCTGTTTTTT. This encodes CAISESTTTRELFF.

This clonotype was seen a handful of times. This rearrangement joins TRBV7-9 to TRBJ1-1; possible D gene TRBD1, 5 bases. Germline V CDR1 and CDR2: SEHNR, FQNEAQ (reference sequence). The CDR3 contains 12 residues. Trimming removed 6 bases at V and 10 bases at J, with 15 bases between. The CDR3, as DNA: TGTGCCAGCAGACGAGGGGCGGGGAGAGCTTTCTTT. Protein: CASRRGAGRAFF.

The genes are TRBV6-5 and TRBJ2-2, with a weak D call TRBD2 (6 bases). Germline V gene sequence: CDR1 MNHEY, CDR2 SVGAGI. CDR3 length equals 11 residues. V lost 8 bases to trimming and J lost 6 bases, with 7 bases between them. CDR3 region: CASGDSGELFF. In DNA, the CDR3 is TGTGCCAGCGGGGACTCCGGGGAGCTGTTTTTT.

The gene calls are TRBV7-9 and TRBJ2-7, with D possibly being TRBD1 or TRBD2 (5 bases each). Trimming stripped 5 bases from V and 6 bases from J, with 14 bases between. Looked up from germline, CDR1 is SEHNR and CDR2 is FQNEAQ (reference sequence). The CDR3 is 13 residues long. This CDR3 reads CASSRDATGEQYF. CDR3 nucleotides: TGTGCCAGCAGCCGGGACGCCACCGGCGAGCAGTACTTC.

This clonotype was found a few times. This chain connects TRBV7-9 to TRBJ2-2; TRBD1 agrees at 11 bases. J was trimmed by 5 bases and V by 11 bases; bases with no gene match: 10. Germline-derived CDR1 and CDR2 are SEHNR and FQNEAQ (reference sequence). The CDR3 spans 15 residues. The CDR3 here is CAWTGGAWRTGELFF. CDR3 sequence (DNA): TGTGCCTGGACAGGGGGCGCATGGCGGACCGGGGAGCTGTTTTTT. Based on the CDR3 plus reference TRBV7-9 and TRBJ2-2, the full variable domain is DTGVSQNPRHKITKRGQNVTFRCDPISEHNRLYWYRQTLGQGPEFLTYFQNEAQLEKSRLLSDRFSAERPKGSFSTLEIQRTEQGDSAMYLCAWTGGAWRTGELFFGEGSRLTVL.

A few counts support this clonotype. V gene TRBV7-8 combines with J gene TRBJ2-6; D gene uncertain. The CDR3 sequence is 15 residues long. Germline CDR1 reads SGHVS; CDR2 reads FQNEAQ. Between the trimmed V and J ends, which lost 6 bases and 4 bases, there was a span of 13 bases. The CDR3 is CASSFSPLGANVLTF. CDR3 bases: TGTGCCAGCAGTTTTTCTCCCCTCGGGGCCAACGTCCTGACTTTC.

This clonotype was observed at least ten times. The CDR3 is CATSKDSYEQYF. In DNA form, the CDR3 reads TGTGCCACCAGCAAGGATAGCTACGAGCAGTACTTC. The chain links TRBV15 to TRBJ2-7; D uncertain. The CDR3 totals 12 residues. Germline V lookup: CDR1 LNHNV, CDR2 YYDKDF (reference sequence). The ends were cut back, 4 bases at V and 3 bases at J, with 7 bases in the middle.

The V gene is TRBV29-1, the J gene TRBJ1-2; 7 bases fit TRBD1. V was pared by 6 bases and J by 8 bases, with 6 bases of the junction left unmatched. Germline values: CDR1 SQVTM, CDR2 ANQGSEA. This CDR3 has 11 amino acids. CDR3 protein: CSVTTGRGYTF. CDR3 nucleotides: TGCAGCGTAACGACAGGGCGCGGCTACACCTTC.

Notes on this clonotype: This may be a read error, as it is one base from a much larger clone. V is TRBV7-2 and J is TRBJ1-1; D is unresolved. The CDR3 is 14 amino acids. The V gene lost 5 bases and the J gene lost 0 bases, with 10 bases spanning the gap. Germline assignment: CDR1 SGHTA and CDR2 FQGNSA. CDR3: CASSVGRMNTEAFF. The DNA of the CDR3 is TGTGCCAGCAGCGTAGGTCGCATGAACACTGAAGCTTTCTTT.

This chain links TRBV2 with TRBJ1-2, with 7 bases aligning to TRBD1. CDR3 length equals 15 residues. Germline V lookup: CDR1 SNHLY, CDR2 FYNNEI. Trimming at V came to 6 bases and at J to 0 bases, leaving 7 bases not matched to a gene. The CDR3 DNA is TGTGCCAGCAGCTTGTGGGACAGATCTAACTATGGCTACACCTTC. As protein: CASSLWDRSNYGYTF. Filled out from reference TRBV2 and TRBJ1-2, the complete variable domain reads EPEVTQTPSHQVTQMGQEVILRCVPISNHLYFYWYRQILGQKVEFLVSFYNNEISEKSEIFDDQFSVERPDGSNFTLKIRSTKLEDSAMYFCASSLWDRSNYGYTFGSGTRLTVV.

This chain uses TRBV12-3 or TRBV12-4 with TRBJ2-6; D gene unclear. V gave up 3 bases and J gave up 0 bases, with 12 bases separating them. CDR3 length: 17 amino acids. Here the CDR3 DNA reads TGTGCCAGCAGTTTCCTCTTCAGAAACTCTGGGGCCAACGTCCTGACTTTC. Translation: CASSFLFRNSGANVLTF.

This clonotype has only a few counts. This chain uses TRBV5-4 with TRBJ2-6; no definite D call. Trimming stripped 6 bases from V and 2 bases from J, with 12 bases between. CDR1 is SGHNT and CDR2 is YYREEE in the germline V gene (reference sequence). CDR3 length: 15 residues. This CDR3 is CASTPVGAGANVLTF. The CDR3 DNA reads TGTGCCAGCACCCCGGTGGGTGCTGGGGCCAACGTCCTGACTTTC.

The chain uses TRBV15 and TRBJ1-6, with a weak D call TRBD1 (5 bases). The V gene lost 4 bases and the J gene lost 9 bases, with 16 bases spanning the gap. The germline CDR1 and CDR2 sequences are LNHNV and YYDKDF (reference sequence). The CDR3 runs 15 residues. The CDR3 DNA is TGTGCCACCAGCAATCATCGGCAGGGTTCTTCACCCCTCCACTTT. Translation: CATSNHRQGSSPLHF.

There are many counts of this clonotype. The V and J genes are TRBV29-1 and TRBJ2-2; TRBD1 is a possible D gene (6 bases). The CDR3 has 15 residues. V lost 7 bases and J lost 4, with 19 bases in between. In germline, CDR1 is SQVTM, CDR2 ANQGSEA. CDR3 DNA sequence: TGCAGCGCTGTTCCCGGGACACACTTCACCGGGGAGCTGTTTTTT. Residues: CSAVPGTHFTGELFF.

This rearrangement joins TRBV11-1 to TRBJ2-7; a possible D gene is TRBD1 (5 bases). Trimming stripped 2 bases from V and 0 bases from J, with 14 bases between. Germline V gene lookup returns CDR1 SGHAT and CDR2 FQDESV (reference sequence). The CDR3 loop spans 16 amino acids. The CDR3 DNA sequence: TGTGCCAGCAGCTTATCAGACAGTTCCTTCTCCTACGAGCAGTACTTC. The encoded protein is CASSLSDSSFSYEQYF.

This clonotype showed up just a few times. Mismatch with germline at one junction end may stem from a read error. The CDR3 loop reads CASSKRSGTGANVLTF. In nucleotides, the CDR3 is TGTGCCAGCAGCAAACGATCCGGGACAGGGGCGAACGTCCTGACTTTC. The chain recombines TRBV11-1 with TRBJ2-6; 10 bases match TRBD1. The CDR3 contains 16 residues. CDR1 SGHAT and CDR2 FQDESV come from the germline V gene (reference sequence).

This clonotype was detected many times. The chain has TRBV7-9 and TRBJ2-2, with D possibly matching TRBD1 (6 bases). There are 18 residues in the CDR3. V shed 5 bases and J shed 0 bases, with 19 bases lying between them. Germline V lookup: CDR1 SEHNR, CDR2 FQNEAQ (reference sequence). The CDR3 coding sequence is TGTGCCAGCAGCCAAGGAAGCTTGGACAGTACGAACACCGGGGAGCTGTTTTTT. Its translation: CASSQGSLDSTNTGELFF.

V usage is TRBV20-1 and J usage is TRBJ2-7; TRBD1 is a possible D gene (5 bases). Trimming removed 4 bases at V and 3 bases at J, with 13 bases between. The germline gives CDR1 DFQATT, CDR2 SNEGSKA (reference sequence). CDR3 length equals 13 residues. The CDR3, as DNA: TGCAGTGCTATGGCAGGGTTAAACTACGAGCAGTACTTC. Protein product: CSAMAGLNYEQYF.

This chain joins TRBV11-1 and TRBJ1-5; TRBD1 matches 10 bases. This CDR3 is 16 amino acids long. Unmatched junction bases numbered 8, after V lost 4 bases and J lost 5 bases. Germline values: CDR1 SGHAT, CDR2 FQDESV (reference sequence). The DNA for the CDR3 is TGTGCCAGCAGCTCGAGTACCGGGACAGGGGATCAGCCCCAGCATTTT. This translates into CASSSSTGTGDQPQHF.

This clonotype has ten or more counts. This chain links TRBV10-3 with TRBJ1-2; TRBD1 is a possible D gene (5 bases). This CDR3 has 13 residues. The germline V gene has CDR1 ENHRY and CDR2 SYGVKD. V dropped 6 bases and J dropped 3 bases, with 11 bases sitting between them. CDR3 region: CAISPQEDYGYTF. The CDR3, as DNA: TGTGCCATCAGCCCACAGGAAGACTATGGCTACACCTTC.

This clonotype occurred a few times. CDR3 loop: CASSLRELFF. DNA for the CDR3: TGTGCCAGCAGCCTTCGGGAGCTGTTTTTT. This sequence joins TRBV7-9 and TRBJ2-2; D unresolved. V was clipped by 5 bases and J by 9 bases, with 4 bases between them. Germline V gives CDR1 SEHNR, CDR2 FQNEAQ (reference sequence). The CDR3 loop spans 10 amino acids.

The chain employs TRBV7-7 and TRBJ1-2, with D possibly being TRBD1 (6 bases). Germline-derived CDR1 and CDR2 are SSHAT and FNYEAQ (reference sequence). The CDR3 spans 13 residues. Here the CDR3 DNA reads TGTGCTAGTGAGGGGTACAGGGTAAATGGCTACACCTTC. This codes for CASEGYRVNGYTF.

The rearrangement joins TRBV10-3 to TRBJ2-5; TRBD1 aligns across 7 bases. V lost 6 bases, J lost 9 bases, and 13 bases stayed unmatched. Germline assignment: CDR1 ENHRY and CDR2 SYGVKD. The CDR3 has 14 amino acids. The CDR3 region is CAIRGEGAGQPQYF. CDR3 coding DNA: TGTGCCATCAGAGGAGAGGGGGCAGGGCAGCCCCAGTACTTC.

V is TRBV2 and J is TRBJ2-6; no reliable D call. Germline V gives CDR1 SNHLY, CDR2 FYNNEI. The CDR3 is 12 residues long. V was clipped by 6 bases and J by 4 bases, with 4 bases between them. In DNA, the CDR3 is TGTGCCAGCAGGCCAGGGGCCAACGTCCTGACTTTC. Encoded protein: CASRPGANVLTF.

V usage is TRBV20-1 and J usage is TRBJ2-2, with 8 bases identical to TRBD2. Looked up from germline, CDR1 is DFQATT and CDR2 is SNEGSKA (reference sequence). The CDR3 has 15 amino acids. V lost 5 bases to trimming and J lost 7 bases; unmatched junction nucleotides: 12. The CDR3 sequence: CSAPRAGGPSGELFF. The CDR3 DNA reads TGCAGTGCTCCCAGGGCGGGGGGCCCTAGCGGGGAGCTGTTTTTT.

This clonotype came up a few times. The J gene is TRBJ2-2, the V gene TRBV19; 7 bases map to TRBD1. This CDR3 comprises 13 residues. Germline V gives CDR1 LNHDA, CDR2 SQIVND (reference sequence). V trimming: 8 bases; J trimming: 6 bases; junction bases outside the gene matches: 6. CDR3 protein: CASGHRGPGELFF. Here the CDR3 DNA reads TGTGCCAGTGGACACAGGGGACCCGGGGAGCTGTTTTTT.

The chain combines TRBV14 with TRBJ1-3; no definite D call. The CDR3 consists of 13 residues. The germline CDR1 and CDR2 sequences are SGHDN and FVKESK. The V gene lost 1 base and the J gene lost 2 bases, with 3 bases spanning the gap. The CDR3 region has the DNA TGTGCCAGCAGCCAAGTCCCTGGAAACACCATATATTTT. Translating it yields CASSQVPGNTIYF.

The chain carries TRBV10-3 and TRBJ2-7; TRBD2 matches 12 bases. The DNA end is a closer match to TRBJ2-1, so the J assignment may be wrong. The CDR3 consists of 16 residues. Per the germline V gene, CDR1 is ENHRY and CDR2 is SYGVKD. As DNA, the CDR3 is TGTGCCATCAGTGGGGCTAGCGGGAGGGCCTACAATGAGCAGTTCTTC. Encoded protein: CAISGASGRAYNEQFF.

The gene calls are TRBV2 and TRBJ1-5; no firm D call. CDR1 SNHLY and CDR2 FYNNEI come from the germline V gene. V was pared by 0 bases and J by 3 bases, with 18 bases between. The CDR3 spans 18 residues. In DNA, the CDR3 is TGTGCCAGCAGTGAAGCTGGAGGACGGTCTTTTCACAATCAGCCCCAGCATTTT. Its protein product is CASSEAGGRSFHNQPQHF.

The chain is built from TRBV28 and TRBJ1-1; a possible D gene is TRBD1 (6 bases). Per the germline V gene, CDR1 is MDHEN and CDR2 is SYDVKM. The CDR3 is 15 amino acids. Trimming removed 2 bases from V and 5 bases from J, with 15 bases in between. The CDR3 nucleotides are TGTGCCAGCAGTTTAGGCGGGGGGGCGCGGACTGAAGCTTTCTTT. It yields the protein CASSLGGGARTEAFF.

In its sample, this clonotype was seen many times. The CDR3 protein is CASSLVKAAASSGNTIYF. CDR3 nucleotides: TGTGCCAGCAGCTTAGTGAAGGCGGCGGCAAGCTCTGGAAACACCATATATTTT. This chain joins TRBV7-9 and TRBJ1-3; no reliable D call. This CDR3 has 18 amino acids. Germline V gene lookup returns CDR1 SEHNR and CDR2 FQNEAQ (reference sequence). The V end lost 1 base, the J end lost 0 bases, and 16 bases lay between the germline ends.